What follows are 10 T cell receptor beta chains derived from one specimen sequenced in a study of CD8 T cells in Susac syndrome. When the RNA was reverse transcribed, random hexamers were used with an input of roughly 0.45 to 1 ug. TCRdb called the immunoSEQ multiplex PCR reads again in MiXCR, with one record for every CDR3 protein. This sample has some 130,000 distinct CDR3 sequences, with 95% found just once. Sequenced input: CD8+ T cells from PBMCs. The receptors were sampled from a human donor with Susac syndrome.

CDR3 residues: CASSNSLTHEKNTEAFF. Written as DNA, the CDR3 is TGTGCCAGCAGCAATAGCCTGACTCACGAGAAGAACACTGAAGCTTTCTTT. The chain employs TRBV9 and TRBJ1-1, with unresolved D. From germline, CDR1 is SGDLS and CDR2 YYNGEE. Between the trimmed V and J ends, which lost 4 bases and 1 base, there was a span of 20 bases. This CDR3 region has 17 residues. The full variable domain, in which reference TRBV9 and TRBJ1-1 provide the parts outside the CDR3, is DSGVTQTPKHLITATGQRVTLRCSPRSGDLSVYWYQQSLDQGLQFLIQYYNGEERAKGNILERFSAQQFPDLHSELNLSSLELGDSALYFCASSNSLTHEKNTEAFFGQGTRLTVV.

The chain couples TRBV9 to TRBJ2-7, with 7 bases lining up with TRBD2. CDR1 and CDR2 from the germline V gene are SGDLS and YYNGEE. The CDR3 has 15 amino acids. V dropped 2 bases and J dropped 0; count of bases not matched to a gene: 5. The CDR3 DNA is TGTGCCAGCAGCGTCGAGGGAGGGACCTCCTACGAGCAGTACTTC. Protein product: CASSVEGGTSYEQYF.

As regards this clonotype: Mismatch with germline at one junction end may stem from a read error. The V call is TRBV11-2, the J call TRBJ1-4; weak D call: TRBD1 (5 bases). This CDR3 is 12 amino acids long. Germline V gene data show CDR1 as SGHAT and CDR2 as FQNNGV. The CDR3, as DNA: TGTGCCAGCAGCTTTTCGAGGGGATCACTGCTTTTT. Its protein is CASSFSRGSLLF.

The V and J genes are TRBV6-5 and TRBJ2-1; the D call may be TRBD1 or TRBD2 (5 bases each). Deletions cut 4 bases from V and 0 bases from J, with 16 bases between. The CDR3 is made up of 17 amino acids. CDR1 is MNHEY, CDR2 SVGAGI, per germline. CDR3 loop: CASSLSGSGHSYNEQFF. The CDR3 nucleotides read TGTGCCAGCAGTTTAAGTGGGAGCGGACACTCCTACAATGAGCAGTTCTTC.

The gene calls are TRBV14 and TRBJ2-7, with 7 bases fitting TRBD1. The V segment lost 1 base and the J segment 5 bases; nucleotides outside the gene matches: 14. The CDR3 is 17 residues long. Germline CDR1 and CDR2: SGHDN and FVKESK. CDR3 amino acids: CASSQGFFEGAGDEQYF. For the CDR3, the DNA is TGTGCCAGCAGCCAAGGATTTTTCGAGGGGGCTGGTGACGAGCAGTACTTC. Supplemented by reference TRBV14 and TRBJ2-7, the full variable domain reads EAGVTQFPSHSVIEKGQTVTLRCDPISGHDNLYWYRRVMGKEIKFLLHFVKESKQDESGMPNNRFLAERTGGTYSTLKVQPAELEDSGVYFCASSQGFFEGAGDEQYFGPGTRLTVT.

With regard to this clonotype: The junction and the germline gene differ at one end; a read error may be behind it. This chain uses TRBV6-1 with TRBJ2-3, with D possibly being TRBD2 (5 bases). The CDR3 is 16 residues long. Germline V gene lookup returns CDR1 MNHNS and CDR2 SASEGT. In DNA form, the CDR3 reads TGTGCCATCAGTGAGTCCAGCCAGCGGAACACAGATACGCAGTATTTT. Amino acid sequence: CAISESSQRNTDTQYF.

The chain is built from TRBV12-5 and TRBJ2-5; tentatively, D is TRBD1 (6 bases). The CDR3 covers 16 residues. V was cut by 6 bases and J by 5 bases, with 22 bases left in between. CDR1 is LGHNT and CDR2 is FRNRAP in the germline V gene. CDR3 amino acids: CASGRLQGSIAETQYF. The CDR3 DNA sequence: TGTGCTAGTGGCCGGCTTCAGGGGAGTATCGCGGAGACCCAGTACTTC.

This chain uses TRBV11-2 with TRBJ2-1; 8 nucleotides agree with TRBD2. Germline-derived CDR1 and CDR2 are SGHAT and FQNNGV. This CDR3 is built from 14 residues. V shed 4 bases, J shed 9 bases, and the junction held 8 bases outside the gene matches. The CDR3 DNA reads as TGTGCCAGCAGCTGCCCGGGGGGGAGGGGTGAGCAGTTCTTC. Amino acids: CASSCPGGRGEQFF.

The chain recombines TRBV12-3 or TRBV12-4 with TRBJ2-3; D is undetermined. V was trimmed by 4 bases and J by 7 bases, leaving 3 bases between them. CDR3 length: 10 residues. The CDR3 DNA sequence: TGTGCCAGCAGTTCAAATACGCAGTATTTT. Translated: CASSSNTQYF.

The V call is TRBV12-3 or TRBV12-4, the J call TRBJ2-1; D gene uncertain. CDR3 length: 12 residues. The V and J ends lost 1 base and 5 bases respectively, with 3 bases between them. The CDR3 protein is CASSLGHNEQFF. The CDR3 bases are TGTGCCAGCAGTTTAGGCCACAATGAGCAGTTCTTC.